A single sample is the source of the 3 T cell receptor beta chains below, sequenced in a study of cytomegalovirus exposure and HLA in healthy donors. With 60 Vbeta and 13 Jbeta primers, the PCR was carried out. Libraries were prepared by immunoSEQ multiplex PCR; TCRdb keeps only in-frame clonotypes and omits some of them. The data contain under 250,000 clones, roughly 81% of them seen just once; the ten biggest clones take up 0.2% to 0.25%. The sequencing input was PBMCs. The receptors were gathered from a girl aged 2 to 10 in good health and CMV-seronegative.

A note on this clone: The identical CDR3 is also encoded by other nucleotide sequences in the sample. The rearrangement links TRBV5-1 to TRBJ2-7; a weak D match, TRBD2 (7 bases). This CDR3 is 14 amino acids long. Trimming shortened V by 2 bases and J by 2 bases, and 11 bases separated the two germline ends. Germline values: CDR1 SGHRS, CDR2 YFSETQ. DNA of the CDR3: TGCGCCAGCAGCTTAGGGGGAGGGACCTACGAGCAGTACTTC. Amino acids: CASSLGGGTYEQYF.

The chain uses TRBV2 and TRBJ1-2; 8 bases are shared with TRBD1. After removal of 5 bases from V and 8 bases from J, the junction contained 7 bases not matched to a gene. The length of the CDR3 is 13 residues. Germline loops: CDR1 SNHLY, CDR2 FYNNEI. The CDR3 coding sequence is TGTGCCAGCAGTCCGGACAGGGTGGAGGGCTACACCTTC. Translation: CASSPDRVEGYTF.

CDR3 bases: TGTGCCAGCAGTGAACTAGGACAGGGGACCTATGGCTACACCTTC. Its translation is CASSELGQGTYGYTF. This chain links TRBV2 with TRBJ1-2, with 9 nucleotides matching TRBD1. The V segment lost 2 bases and the J segment 4 bases; nucleotides outside the gene matches: 5. Looked up from germline, CDR1 is SNHLY and CDR2 is FYNNEI. The CDR3 loop spans 15 amino acids.